The 10 T cell receptor beta chains given below trace back to one sample, sequenced in a study of cytomegalovirus exposure and HLA in healthy donors. The PCR made use of 60 Vbeta and 13 Jbeta primers. This table comes from immunoSEQ multiplex PCR, and its TCRdb copy is limited to in-frame clones, with some not included. This table holds 120,000 or so clones, 80% found once. Sequencing used PBMCs. The receptors derive from a male donor in good health and CMV-seronegative.

The chain recombines TRBV5-1 with TRBJ1-2; 7 bases are a match to TRBD1. This CDR3 has 16 amino acids. V dropped 0 bases and J dropped 2; count of bases not matched to a gene: 7. Germline V CDR1 and CDR2: SGHRS, YFSETQ. CDR3 sequence reads: CASSLGLTGFNYGYTF. Written as DNA, the CDR3 is TGCGCCAGCAGCTTGGGCCTGACAGGGTTCAACTATGGCTACACCTTC.

The chain employs TRBV19 and TRBJ1-1, with D hard to call. Trimming shortened V by 3 bases and J by 4 bases, and 9 bases separated the two germline ends. This CDR3 is 13 amino acids long. CDR1 and CDR2 (germline): LNHDA, SQIVND (reference sequence). This CDR3 is CASSIQRLTEAFF. In nucleotides, the CDR3 is TGTGCCAGTAGTATTCAGAGACTCACTGAAGCTTTCTTT.

V is TRBV28 and J is TRBJ1-4; maybe TRBD1 (5 bases). With 2 bases removed from V and 11 bases from J, the gap between germline ends came to 12 bases. The CDR3 length is 13 residues. Germline CDR1 is MDHEN and CDR2 is SYDVKM. CDR3 nucleotides: TGTGCCAGCAGTTTAGGGCTGGGGGGGAAACTGTTTTTT. Amino acid sequence: CASSLGLGGKLFF.

The gene calls are TRBV27 and TRBJ2-1; possible D gene TRBD2, 6 bases. This CDR3 is built from 15 residues. Germline CDR1 MNHEY, CDR2 SMNVEV (reference sequence). Between the trimmed V and J ends, which lost 7 bases and 5 bases, there was a span of 18 bases. CDR3 DNA sequence: TGTGCCAGCAACCCTTCCGGGACTGTGAACAATGAGCAGTTCTTC. This encodes CASNPSGTVNNEQFF.

This chain uses TRBV5-1 with TRBJ2-1; 7 positions match TRBD1. Trimming cost V 2 bases and J 6 bases; bases outside gene matches: 11. The germline V gene encodes CDR1 SGHRS and CDR2 YFSETQ. The CDR3 runs 16 residues. The CDR3 nucleotides read TGCGCCAGCAGCTTTAGCTCGACAGGGATTATCAATGAGCAGTTCTTC. Residues: CASSFSSTGIINEQFF.

This chain joins TRBV5-1 and TRBJ1-1; maybe TRBD1 (5 bases). Germline CDR1 SGHRS, CDR2 YFSETQ. The CDR3 contains 14 residues. Trimming took off 0 bases at V and 4 bases at J, with 10 bases between the two ends. The CDR3 is CASSLASGLTEAFF. CDR3 nucleotides: TGCGCCAGCAGCTTGGCCTCAGGGCTCACTGAAGCTTTCTTT.

V and J are TRBV4-1 and TRBJ2-4; D might be TRBD1 (6 bases). Between the trimmed V and J ends, which lost 0 bases and 8 bases, there was a span of 17 bases. The germline CDR1 and CDR2 sequences are MGHRA and YSYEKL. This CDR3 is built from 16 residues. CDR3 DNA: TGCGCCAGCAGCCAAGAAGAAGGCAGGGGTGGGGACATTCAGTACTTC. As protein: CASSQEEGRGGDIQYF.

The chain uses TRBV5-6 and TRBJ2-2; 8 nucleotides match TRBD1. The germline gives CDR1 SGHDT, CDR2 YYEEEE. V was clipped by 3 bases and J by 7 bases; unmatched bases: 5. The CDR3 has 14 amino acids. For the CDR3, the DNA is TGTGCCAGCAGCTCGACAGGGGTTAACGGGGAGCTGTTTTTT. This codes for CASSSTGVNGELFF.

V gene TRBV25-1 combines with J gene TRBJ1-2; D gene ambiguous. Germline CDR1 MGHDK, CDR2 SYGVNS. This CDR3 comprises 13 residues. Trimming left V 3 bases short and J 4 bases short, with 9 bases between. CDR3 in amino acids: CASSDRSGYGYTF. The CDR3 coding sequence is TGTGCCAGCAGTGATAGGAGCGGCTATGGCTACACCTTC.

The table lists this clone with a few counts. The chain is built from TRBV27 and TRBJ2-7; tentatively, D is TRBD1 (6 bases). Germline V lookup: CDR1 MNHEY, CDR2 SMNVEV (reference sequence). Trimming took off 2 bases at V and 0 bases at J, with 14 bases between the two ends. This CDR3 spans 16 amino acids. This chain's CDR3 is CASSLNGQLSSYEQYF. CDR3 nucleotide sequence: TGTGCCAGCAGTTTAAACGGACAGCTGAGCTCCTACGAGCAGTACTTC.